These T cell receptor beta chains were read from a single sample in a study of beta chain features in type 1 diabetes. Clones were read by immunoSEQ multiplex PCR, and TCRdb kept only the in-frame ones, dropping some. The table has under 250,000 clones, about 14% seen once; the top ten hold more than 0.025%. The specimen was naive CD4+ T cells from blood. The receptors originated from a woman in her 40s in good health. The conserved cysteine and the conserved F or W are not part of the CDR3 here. Clone size is given for some rows only: seen once, a few or many times, or a class if the clone is expanded.

v_call: TRBV4-1; j_call: TRBJ2-3; clone_size: few; cdr3_aa: ASSQESGAAIRTDTQY
v_call: TRBV25-1; j_call: TRBJ1-3; clone_size: NA; cdr3_aa: ASGESGNTIY
v_call: TRBV7-2; j_call: TRBJ1-1; clone_size: few; cdr3_aa: ASSLGGQGAYEAF
v_call: TRBV5-1; j_call: TRBJ2-2; clone_size: few; cdr3_aa: ASSLVGTNTGELF
v_call: TRBV18; j_call: TRBJ2-7; clone_size: NA; cdr3_aa: ASSLGTQTYEQY
v_call: TRBV9; j_call: TRBJ1-3; clone_size: few; cdr3_aa: ASSLGGAGDGNTIY
v_call: TRBV7-9; j_call: TRBJ2-5; clone_size: few; cdr3_aa: ASRTGEYQETQY
v_call: TRBV2; j_call: TRBJ2-1; clone_size: NA; cdr3_aa: ASSEAGGTYNEQF
v_call: TRBV7-9; j_call: TRBJ1-1; clone_size: NA; cdr3_aa: ASSFATTGTEAF
v_call: TRBV19; j_call: TRBJ1-4; clone_size: NA; cdr3_aa: ASSIGQDRGEKLF
v_call: TRBV5-6; j_call: TRBJ1-2; clone_size: NA; cdr3_aa: ASSLGEDYGYT
v_call: TRBV4-3; j_call: TRBJ2-1; clone_size: NA; cdr3_aa: ASSHATSGGALEQF
v_call: TRBV5-1; j_call: TRBJ1-6; clone_size: NA; cdr3_aa: ASSLGRETPLH
v_call: TRBV7-9; j_call: TRBJ1-1; clone_size: few; cdr3_aa: ASSLAGQGGTEAF
v_call: TRBV7-9; j_call: TRBJ1-3; clone_size: NA; cdr3_aa: ASSFGQWDSGNTIY
v_call: TRBV29-1; j_call: TRBJ1-4; clone_size: few; cdr3_aa: SARFATNEKLF
v_call: TRBV18; j_call: TRBJ1-3; clone_size: NA; cdr3_aa: ASSSDRVGNTIY
v_call: TRBV11-2; j_call: TRBJ2-6; clone_size: few; cdr3_aa: ASSPQPGGSGANVLT
v_call: TRBV15; j_call: TRBJ2-3; clone_size: NA; cdr3_aa: ATRRTGGGTDTQY
v_call: TRBV2; j_call: TRBJ1-1; clone_size: few; cdr3_aa: ASSPPRVGSLNTEAF
v_call: TRBV9; j_call: TRBJ2-3; clone_size: few; cdr3_aa: ASSVPLRGGPTDTQY
v_call: TRBV2; j_call: TRBJ2-7; clone_size: few; cdr3_aa: ASTRDREYEQY
v_call: TRBV18; j_call: TRBJ2-7; clone_size: NA; cdr3_aa: ASSPPGQGDEQY
v_call: TRBV14; j_call: TRBJ2-7; clone_size: many; cdr3_aa: AVGQIYEQY
v_call: TRBV6-6; j_call: TRBJ2-7; clone_size: few; cdr3_aa: ASRSPRQGAGEQY
v_call: TRBV10-3; j_call: TRBJ2-2; clone_size: few; cdr3_aa: AIRIAGGENTGELF
v_call: TRBV20-1; j_call: NA; clone_size: few; cdr3_aa: RADRGHEQY
v_call: TRBV9; j_call: TRBJ2-2; clone_size: few; cdr3_aa: ASSVLSGGELF